The rows below give T cell receptor beta chains drawn from one sample of a study of blood T cell repertoires in COVID-19. Here immunoSEQ multiplex PCR was the method, and the copy in TCRdb shows in-frame clones only, minus some. The profile shows about 400,000 clones, about 89% of them singletons. Specimen: PBMCs or T cells enriched from blood (not recorded which). The receptors were sampled from a man aged 35-49 years in a cohort exposed to, infected with or recovered from COVID-19 (not recorded which). Each CDR3 is given with its conserved first and last residue. A D gene is named only where the DNA matches it firmly. For some rows the clone size is stated as once, few or many, or as a class when expanded; others skip it.

>NA|TRBJ2-7|TRBV5-4|NA
TGTGCCAGCAGGGCAACCCTGGGCGGGGGCCACGAGCAGTACTTC
CASRATLGGGHEQYF
>NA|TRBJ2-2|TRBV7-2|TRBD2
TGTGCCAGCAGCTTAGGGCCTAGCGGGAGTAGGGGCACCGGGGAGCTGTTTTTT
CASSLGPSGSRGTGELFF
>once|TRBJ1-5|TRBV30|NA
TGTGCCTGGAGTGGGACAGACAATCAGCCCCAGCATTTT
CAWSGTDNQPQHF
>NA|TRBJ2-1|TRBV5-1|TRBD1
TGCGCCAGCAGCTTGAGGCTACAGGGGAGCTCCTACAATGAGCAGTTCTTC
CASSLRLQGSSYNEQFF
>NA|TRBJ2-1|TRBV2|TRBD2
TGTGCCAGCAGTAGGACTAGCGGGAGGATCCCAACCTACAATGAGCAGTTCTTC
CASSRTSGRIPTYNEQFF
>NA|TRBJ2-1|TRBV28|TRBD2
TGTGCCAGCAGGGTCGGGACTATGGGTGAGCAGTTCTTC
CASRVGTMGEQFF
>NA|TRBJ2-3|TRBV5-1|TRBD2
TGCGCCAGCAGCCAGGGACTAGCGGGAACGTCAGATACGCAGTATTTT
CASSQGLAGTSDTQYF
>once|TRBJ2-5|TRBV12-5|TRBD2
TGTGCTAGTGGTTTAAATAGCGGGATAGGGGAGACCCAGTACTTC
CASGLNSGIGETQYF
>NA|TRBJ2-7|TRBV6-2/TRBV6-3|TRBD1
TGTGCCAGCAGTTACTTGGTCGGGACAGGGGGTAACGAGCAGTACTTC
CASSYLVGTGGNEQYF
>NA|TRBJ2-6|TRBV19|TRBD2
TGTGCCAGTAGTATAAGACTAGCGGGAGGCTCTGGGGCCAACGTCCTGACTTTC
CASSIRLAGGSGANVLTF
>NA|TRBJ2-1|TRBV7-3|TRBD2
TGTGCCAGCAGCCCGGACGGGCTAGCGGGGGCTGAGCAGTTCTTC
CASSPDGLAGAEQFF